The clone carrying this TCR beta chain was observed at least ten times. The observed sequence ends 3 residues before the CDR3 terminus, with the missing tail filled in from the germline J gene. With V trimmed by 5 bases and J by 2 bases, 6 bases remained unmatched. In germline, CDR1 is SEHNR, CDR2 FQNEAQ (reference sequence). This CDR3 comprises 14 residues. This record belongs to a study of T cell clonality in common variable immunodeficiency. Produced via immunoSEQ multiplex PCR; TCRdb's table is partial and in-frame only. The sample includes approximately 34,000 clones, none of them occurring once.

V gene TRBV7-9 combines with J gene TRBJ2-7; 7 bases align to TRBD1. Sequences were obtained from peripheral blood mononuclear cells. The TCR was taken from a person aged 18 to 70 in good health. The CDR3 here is CASSLGTDTYEQYF. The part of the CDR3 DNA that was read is TGTGCCAGCAGCCTTGGGACAGATACCTACGAG.